This T cell receptor (beta chain) was observed in a study of cytomegalovirus exposure and HLA in healthy donors. The study, taken as a whole, reports: Cytomegalovirus association was listed for under 200 TCR beta chains.

The assay was immunoSEQ multiplex PCR, and TCRdb's table has in-frame clones only and misses some. The sample holds 97,000 or so clones, about 88% seen once. As for this clone: The target antigen is unknown.

The donors were in the roughly 130-subject validation cohort, distinct from the roughly 600-subject first cohort. The CDR3 consists of 13 residues. The germline V and J ends were trimmed by 7 bases and 4 bases, with 17 bases remaining between them. Germline-derived CDR1 and CDR2 are SQVTM and ANQGSEA. The sequence was obtained from a man younger than 35 in good health and CMV-seropositive. This chain connects TRBV29-1 to TRBJ2-7, with a possible D match to TRBD2 (5 bases). Specimen: PBMCs. Here the CDR3 DNA reads TGCAGCGCTACTAAACTAGAGCCATACGAGCAGTACTTC. Protein: CSATKLEPYEQYF.